Below are 6 T cell receptor beta chains sequenced from a single sample in a study of blood T cell repertoires in COVID-19. Profiled with immunoSEQ multiplex PCR; TCRdb holds only in-frame clones, not every one. The sample contains some 160,000 clones, around four fifths of which appear only once. The material sequenced was peripheral blood. The receptors shown here come from a man in his sixties or seventies with active or convalescent COVID-19.

This clone was recorded a few times. This chain joins TRBV5-1 and TRBJ1-4, with 8 bases lining up with TRBD1. The CDR3 runs to 15 residues. V dropped 5 bases and J dropped 4; count of bases not matched to a gene: 7. Germline CDR1 and CDR2: SGHRS and YFSETQ. DNA of the CDR3: TGCGCCAGCAGTTATTCGGGACAGGATAATGAAAAACTGTTTTTT. It encodes CASSYSGQDNEKLFF. The full variable domain, in which reference TRBV5-1 and TRBJ1-4 provide the parts outside the CDR3, is KAGVTQTPRYLIKTRGQQVTLSCSPISGHRSVSWYQQTPGQGLQFLFEYFSETQRNKGNFPGRFSGRQFSNSRSEMNVSTLELGDSALYLCASSYSGQDNEKLFFGSGTQLSVL.

This sequence joins TRBV20-1 and TRBJ1-2; the D gene is possibly TRBD1 (5 bases). Trimming removed 3 bases from V and 6 bases from J, with 14 bases in between. CDR3 length: 13 amino acids. Germline CDR1 and CDR2: DFQATT and SNEGSKA (reference sequence). CDR3 nucleotides: TGCAGTGCTAGTCTAAGACAGACACATGGCTACACCTTC. Protein product: CSASLRQTHGYTF.

The chain links TRBV18 to TRBJ1-2; no clear D gene. The CDR3 consists of 14 residues. Germline V CDR1 and CDR2: KGHSH, LQKENI. V was clipped by 5 bases and J by 2 bases, with 12 bases between them. CDR3 nucleotides: TGTGCCAGCTCAACCTATCAGAGGAACTATGGCTACACCTTC. Protein sequence: CASSTYQRNYGYTF.

The CDR3: CASSQGDRPGEQYF. As DNA, the CDR3 is TGTGCCAGCAGCCAAGGTGACCGCCCGGGGGAGCAGTACTTC. This chain connects TRBV3-1 (or the pseudogene TRBV3-2) to TRBJ2-7; possible D gene TRBD2, 5 bases. V lost 1 base, J lost 7 bases, and 14 bases lay in between. Per the germline V gene, CDR1 is LGHDT and CDR2 is YNNKEL (reference sequence). CDR3 length: 14 amino acids.

The V and J genes are TRBV9 and TRBJ2-1, with TRBD2 identical over 8 bases. The trim removed 5 bases at V and 5 bases at J, leaving 9 bases unmatched. The CDR3 extends over 15 amino acids. Germline loops: CDR1 SGDLS, CDR2 YYNGEE. CDR3: CASSAPSGGDNEQFF. In nucleotides, the CDR3 is TGTGCCAGCAGTGCCCCCTCCGGGGGGGACAATGAGCAGTTCTTC.

This clone was recorded many times. The J gene is TRBJ2-2, the V gene TRBV10-2; D is unclear. Trimming took off 6 bases at V and 0 bases at J, with 14 bases between the two ends. CDR3 length: 16 amino acids. The germline CDR1 and CDR2 sequences are WSHSY and SAAADI. The CDR3 loop is CASRDRRDANTGELFF. As DNA, the CDR3 is TGCGCCAGCAGGGATAGGAGAGACGCGAACACCGGGGAGCTGTTTTTT.